The TCR beta chain described here comes from a study of shared clonotypes between healthy human individuals. The repertoire was sequenced with immunoSEQ multiplex PCR; TCRdb's copy has only in-frame clones and lacks some. Seen here are about 590,000 clones, roughly 95% observed once, and the top ten hold 0.09% to 0.13%. CD45RO-negative, CCR7-selected cells formed the naive CD8 fraction, which excluded terminally differentiated effector memory CD45RA+ cells. Germline V CDR1 and CDR2: SEHNR, FQNEAQ (reference sequence). CDR3 length: 15 amino acids. V lost 5 bases and J lost 9, with 20 bases in between.

The sequence was collected from a woman in her 30s in good health. The sequenced sample was naive CD8+ T cells sorted from blood. The chain has TRBV7-9 and TRBJ2-1; a possible D gene is TRBD2 (6 bases). In nucleotides, the CDR3 is TGTGCCAGCAGCCCCCATACGGGAGTTCATTGTGAGCAGTTCTTC. Translated, it gives CASSPHTGVHCEQFF. Drawing the rest from reference TRBV7-9 and TRBJ2-1, the complete variable domain is DTGVSQNPRHKITKRGQNVTFRCDPISEHNRLYWYRQTLGQGPEFLTYFQNEAQLEKSRLLSDRFSAERPKGSFSTLEIQRTEQGDSAMYLCASSPHTGVHCEQFFGPGTRLTVL.